The following is a TCR beta chain sequence with its context. This entry is derived from a study of blood T cell repertoires in COVID-19. Study-level information: T cells, B-cell-depleted T cells, or PBMCs provided the cDNA or gDNA that served as material.

How the authors handled the data: Reference gene primer amplification gave estimated nucleated cell counts. Assay used: immunoSEQ multiplex PCR; TCRdb lists only in-frame clones, some missing. The V and J calls and clone size were taken over from that table, and D and trimming were inferred from the DNA. The sample carries about 130,000 clones, about 84% recorded once. The trim removed 3 bases at V and 1 base at J, leaving 10 bases unmatched. The CDR3 has 17 residues. The germline CDR1 and CDR2 sequences are SGDLS and YYNGEE. The chain joins TRBV9 to TRBJ2-3, with 8 bases that match TRBD1. This clonotype originated in a human donor in a cohort sampled during active COVID-19. Sequencing input: peripheral blood. The CDR3 bases are TGTGCCAGCAGCGCCGACCTTGGGACAGGACGCACAGATACGCAGTATTTT. Translation: CASSADLGTGRTDTQYF.